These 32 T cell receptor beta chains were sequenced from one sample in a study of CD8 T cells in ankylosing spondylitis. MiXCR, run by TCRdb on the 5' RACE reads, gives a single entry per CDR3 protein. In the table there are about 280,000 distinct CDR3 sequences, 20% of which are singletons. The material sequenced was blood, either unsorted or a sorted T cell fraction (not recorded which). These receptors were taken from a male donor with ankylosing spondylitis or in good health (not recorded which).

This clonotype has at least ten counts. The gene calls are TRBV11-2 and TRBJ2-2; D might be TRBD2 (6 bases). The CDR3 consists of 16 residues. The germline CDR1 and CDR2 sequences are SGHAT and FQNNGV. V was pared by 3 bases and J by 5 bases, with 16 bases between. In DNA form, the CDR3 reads TGTGCCAGCAGCTTGGTGGAAATCGCGGGAACCGGGGAGCTGTTTTTT. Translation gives CASSLVEIAGTGELFF. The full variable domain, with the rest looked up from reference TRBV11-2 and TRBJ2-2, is EAGVAQSPRYKIIEKRQSVAFWCNPISGHATLYWYQQILGQGPKLLIQFQNNGVVDDSQLPKDRFSAERLKGVDSTLKIQPAKLEDSAVYLCASSLVEIAGTGELFFGEGSRLTVL.

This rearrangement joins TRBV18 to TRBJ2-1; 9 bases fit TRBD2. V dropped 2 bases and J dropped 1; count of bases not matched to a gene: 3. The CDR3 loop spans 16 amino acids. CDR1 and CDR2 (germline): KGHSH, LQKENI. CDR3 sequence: CASSPERGASYNEQFF. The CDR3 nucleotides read TGTGCCAGCTCACCAGAGCGGGGGGCATCCTACAATGAGCAGTTCTTC.

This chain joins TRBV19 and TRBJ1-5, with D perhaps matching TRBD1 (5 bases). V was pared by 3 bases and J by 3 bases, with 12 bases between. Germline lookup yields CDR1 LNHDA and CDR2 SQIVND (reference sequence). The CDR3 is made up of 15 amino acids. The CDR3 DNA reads TGTGCCAGTAGTATCCGAGGCAGGGTCAATCAGCCCCAGCATTTT. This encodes CASSIRGRVNQPQHF. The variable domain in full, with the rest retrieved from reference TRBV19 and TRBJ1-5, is DGGITQSPKYLFRKEGQNVTLSCEQNLNHDAMYWYRQDPGQGLRLIYYSQIVNDFQKGDIAEGYSVSREKKESFPLTVTSAQKNPTAFYLCASSIRGRVNQPQHFGDGTRLSIL.

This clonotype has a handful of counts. CDR3 DNA sequence: TGTGCCACCAGTGAACAGGGGACCTATCAGCCCCAGCATTTT. Translated, it gives CATSEQGTYQPQHF. The rearrangement links TRBV24-1 to TRBJ1-5; 7 positions agree with TRBD1. The trim removed 4 bases at V and 5 bases at J, leaving 4 bases unmatched. This CDR3 is built from 14 residues. Germline values: CDR1 KGHDR, CDR2 SFDVKD.

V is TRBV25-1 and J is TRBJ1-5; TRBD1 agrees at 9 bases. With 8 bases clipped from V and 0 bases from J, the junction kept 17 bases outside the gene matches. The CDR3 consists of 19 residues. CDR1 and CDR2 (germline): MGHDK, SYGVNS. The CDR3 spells CASPLSPRDREYSNQPQHF. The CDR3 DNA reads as TGTGCCAGCCCTCTGTCCCCCCGGGACAGGGAGTATAGCAATCAGCCCCAGCATTTT. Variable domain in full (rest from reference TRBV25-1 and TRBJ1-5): EADIYQTPRYLVIGTGKKITLECSQTMGHDKMYWYQQDPGMELHLIHYSYGVNSTEKGDLSSESTVSRIRTEHFPLTLESARPSHTSQYLCASPLSPRDREYSNQPQHFGDGTRLSIL.

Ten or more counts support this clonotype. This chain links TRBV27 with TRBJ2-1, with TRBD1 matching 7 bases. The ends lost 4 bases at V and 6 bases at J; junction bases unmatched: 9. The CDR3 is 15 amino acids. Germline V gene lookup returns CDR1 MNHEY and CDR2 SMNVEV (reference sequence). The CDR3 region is CASSSGQEWGNEQFF. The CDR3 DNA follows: TGTGCCAGCAGTTCCGGACAGGAGTGGGGCAATGAGCAGTTCTTC.

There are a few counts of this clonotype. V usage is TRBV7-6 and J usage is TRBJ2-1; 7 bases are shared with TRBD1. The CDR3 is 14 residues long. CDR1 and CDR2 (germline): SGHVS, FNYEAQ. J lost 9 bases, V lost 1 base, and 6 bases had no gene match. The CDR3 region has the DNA TGTGCCAGCAGCTTAGGAGGGACAGTTTCTGAGCAGTTCTTC. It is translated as CASSLGGTVSEQFF.

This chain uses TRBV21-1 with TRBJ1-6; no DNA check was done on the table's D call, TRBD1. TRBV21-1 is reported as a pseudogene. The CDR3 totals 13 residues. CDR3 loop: CASSKYGGSPLHF. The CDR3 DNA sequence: TGTGCCAGCAGCAAATATGGGGGTTCACCCCTCCACTTT.

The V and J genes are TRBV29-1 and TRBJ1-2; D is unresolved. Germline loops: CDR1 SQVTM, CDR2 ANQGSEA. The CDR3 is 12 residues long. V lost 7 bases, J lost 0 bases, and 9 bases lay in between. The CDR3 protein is CSADLANYGYTF. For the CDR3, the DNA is TGCAGCGCAGACCTAGCTAACTATGGCTACACCTTC.

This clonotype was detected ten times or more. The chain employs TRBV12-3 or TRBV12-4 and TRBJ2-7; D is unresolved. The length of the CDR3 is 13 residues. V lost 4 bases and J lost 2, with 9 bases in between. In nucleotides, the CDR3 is TGTGCCAGCAGTTCGGACGCGGCCTACGAGCAGTACGTC. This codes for CASSSDAAYEQYV.

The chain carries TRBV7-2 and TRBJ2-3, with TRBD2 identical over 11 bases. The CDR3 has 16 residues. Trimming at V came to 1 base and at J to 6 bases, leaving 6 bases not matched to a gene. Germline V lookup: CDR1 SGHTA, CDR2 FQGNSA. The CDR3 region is CASSLVSLAGGDTQYF. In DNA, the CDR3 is TGTGCCAGCAGCTTAGTAAGCCTAGCGGGAGGCGATACGCAGTATTTT. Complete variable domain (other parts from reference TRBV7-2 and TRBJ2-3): GAGVSQSPSNKVTEKGKDVELRCDPISGHTALYWYRQSLGQGLEFLIYFQGNSAPDKSGLPSDRFSAERTGGSVSTLTIQRTQQEDSAVYLCASSLVSLAGGDTQYFGPGTRLTVL.

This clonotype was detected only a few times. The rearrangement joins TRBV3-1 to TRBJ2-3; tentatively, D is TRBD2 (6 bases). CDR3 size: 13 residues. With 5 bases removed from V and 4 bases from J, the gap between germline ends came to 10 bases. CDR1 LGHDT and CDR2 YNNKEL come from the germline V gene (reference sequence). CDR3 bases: TGTGCCAGCAGCTACCGGGGGTCAGATACGCAGTATTTT. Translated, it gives CASSYRGSDTQYF.

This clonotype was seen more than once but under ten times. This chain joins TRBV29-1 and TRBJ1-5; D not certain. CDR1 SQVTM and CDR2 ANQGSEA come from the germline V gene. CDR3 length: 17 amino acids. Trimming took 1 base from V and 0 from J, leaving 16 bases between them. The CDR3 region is CSVEGAFRRNSNQPQHF. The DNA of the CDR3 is TGCAGCGTTGAAGGGGCCTTTAGGCGGAATAGCAATCAGCCCCAGCATTTT.

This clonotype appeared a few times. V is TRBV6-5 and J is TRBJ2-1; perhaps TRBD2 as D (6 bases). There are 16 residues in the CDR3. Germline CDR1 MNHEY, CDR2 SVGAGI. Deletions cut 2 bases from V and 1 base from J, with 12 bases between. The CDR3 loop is CASSYPGRGSYNEQFF. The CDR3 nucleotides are TGTGCCAGCAGTTACCCGGGGCGGGGATCCTACAATGAGCAGTTCTTC.

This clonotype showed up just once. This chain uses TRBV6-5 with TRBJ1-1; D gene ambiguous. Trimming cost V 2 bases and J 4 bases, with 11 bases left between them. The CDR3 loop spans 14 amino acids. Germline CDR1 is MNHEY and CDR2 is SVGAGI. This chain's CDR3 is CASSYGGPSTEAFF. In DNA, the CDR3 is TGTGCCAGCAGTTACGGAGGGCCGAGCACTGAAGCTTTCTTT.

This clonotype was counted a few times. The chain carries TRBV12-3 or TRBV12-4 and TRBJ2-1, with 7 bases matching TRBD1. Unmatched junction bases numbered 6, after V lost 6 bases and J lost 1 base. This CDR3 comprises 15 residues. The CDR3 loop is CASSANRGSYNEQFF. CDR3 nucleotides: TGTGCCAGCAGCGCCAACAGGGGATCCTACAATGAGCAGTTCTTC.

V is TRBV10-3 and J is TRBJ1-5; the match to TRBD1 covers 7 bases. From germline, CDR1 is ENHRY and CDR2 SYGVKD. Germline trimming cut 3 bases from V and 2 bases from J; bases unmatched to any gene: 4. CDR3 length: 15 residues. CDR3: CAISERDSRNQPQHF. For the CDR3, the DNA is TGTGCCATCAGTGAAAGGGACAGCCGCAATCAGCCCCAGCATTTT.

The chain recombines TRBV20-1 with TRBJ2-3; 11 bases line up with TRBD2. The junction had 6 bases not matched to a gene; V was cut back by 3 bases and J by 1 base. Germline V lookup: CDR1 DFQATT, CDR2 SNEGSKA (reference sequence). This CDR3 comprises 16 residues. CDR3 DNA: TGCAGTGCTAGCGAAACTAGCGGGAGAGGCACAGATACGCAGTATTTT. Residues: CSASETSGRGTDTQYF.

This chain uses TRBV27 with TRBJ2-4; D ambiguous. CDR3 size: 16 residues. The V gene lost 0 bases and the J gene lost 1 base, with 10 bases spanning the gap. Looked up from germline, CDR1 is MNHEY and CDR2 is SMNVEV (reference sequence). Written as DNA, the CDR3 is TGTGCCAGCAGTTTATCGATAGGGTCGGCCAAAAACATTCAGTACTTC. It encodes CASSLSIGSAKNIQYF.

The CDR3 reads CASSLTGGFQETQYF. The CDR3 DNA reads as TGTGCCAGCAGCTTGACAGGGGGCTTTCAAGAGACCCAGTACTTC. The genes are TRBV7-2 and TRBJ2-5; 10 bases are a match to TRBD1. With 3 bases clipped from V and 2 bases from J, the junction kept 3 bases outside the gene matches. The CDR3 is made up of 15 amino acids. CDR1 and CDR2 from the germline V gene are SGHTA and FQGNSA.

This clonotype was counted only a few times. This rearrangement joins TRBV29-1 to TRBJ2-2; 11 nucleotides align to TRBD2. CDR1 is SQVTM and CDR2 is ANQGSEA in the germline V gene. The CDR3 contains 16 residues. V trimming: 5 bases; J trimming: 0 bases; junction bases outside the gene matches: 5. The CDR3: CSVSGTSGPNTGELFF. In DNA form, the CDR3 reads TGCAGCGTTTCCGGGACTAGCGGACCGAACACCGGGGAGCTGTTTTTT.

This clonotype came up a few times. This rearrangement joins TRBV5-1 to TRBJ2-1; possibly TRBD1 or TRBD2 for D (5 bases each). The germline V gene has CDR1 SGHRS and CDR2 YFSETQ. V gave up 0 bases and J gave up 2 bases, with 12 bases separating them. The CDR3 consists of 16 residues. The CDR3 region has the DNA TGCGCCAGCAGCTTGGCTGTGGTGGGGGCCTACAATGAGCAGTTCTTC. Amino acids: CASSLAVVGAYNEQFF.

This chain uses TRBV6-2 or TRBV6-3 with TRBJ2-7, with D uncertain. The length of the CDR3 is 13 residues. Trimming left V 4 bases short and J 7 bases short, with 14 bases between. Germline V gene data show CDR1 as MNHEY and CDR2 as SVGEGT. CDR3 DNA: TGTGCCAGCAGTTTCGTAGAAGCTGGGGAGCAGTACGTC. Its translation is CASSFVEAGEQYV.

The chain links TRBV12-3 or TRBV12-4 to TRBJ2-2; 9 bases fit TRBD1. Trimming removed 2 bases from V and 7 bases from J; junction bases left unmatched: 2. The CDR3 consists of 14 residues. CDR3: CASSLRQGVGELFF. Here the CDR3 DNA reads TGTGCCAGCAGTTTACGACAGGGGGTCGGGGAGCTGTTTTTT.

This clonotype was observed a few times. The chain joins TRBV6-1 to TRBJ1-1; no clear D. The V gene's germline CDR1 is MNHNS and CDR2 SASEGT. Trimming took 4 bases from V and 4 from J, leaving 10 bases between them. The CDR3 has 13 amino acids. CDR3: CASSAGSGTEAFF. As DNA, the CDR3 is TGTGCCAGCAGTGCCGGAAGCGGCACTGAAGCTTTCTTT.

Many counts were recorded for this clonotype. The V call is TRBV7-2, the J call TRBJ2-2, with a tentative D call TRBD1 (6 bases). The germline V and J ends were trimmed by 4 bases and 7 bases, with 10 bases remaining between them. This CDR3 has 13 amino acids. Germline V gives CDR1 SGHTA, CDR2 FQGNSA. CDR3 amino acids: CASSSTGNGELFF. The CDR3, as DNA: TGTGCCAGCAGCTCGACAGGAAACGGGGAGCTGTTTTTT.

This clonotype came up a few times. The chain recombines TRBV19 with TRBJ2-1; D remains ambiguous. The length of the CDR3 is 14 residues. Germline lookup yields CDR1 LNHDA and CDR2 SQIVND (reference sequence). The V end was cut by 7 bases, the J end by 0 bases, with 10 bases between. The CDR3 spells CASTASSSYNEQFF. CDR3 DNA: TGTGCCAGTACTGCCTCCAGCTCCTACAATGAGCAGTTCTTC.

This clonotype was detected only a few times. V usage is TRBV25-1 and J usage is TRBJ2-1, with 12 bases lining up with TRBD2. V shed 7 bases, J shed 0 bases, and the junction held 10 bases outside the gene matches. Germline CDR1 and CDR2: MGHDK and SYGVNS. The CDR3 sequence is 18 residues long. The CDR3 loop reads CASTRGLAGPSSYNEQFF. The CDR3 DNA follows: TGTGCCAGCACCAGGGGACTAGCGGGCCCAAGCTCCTACAATGAGCAGTTCTTC.

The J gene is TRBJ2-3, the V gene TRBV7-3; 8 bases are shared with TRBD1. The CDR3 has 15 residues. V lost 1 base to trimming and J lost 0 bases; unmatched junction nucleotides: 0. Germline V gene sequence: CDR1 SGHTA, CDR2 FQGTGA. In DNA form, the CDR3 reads TGTGCCAGCAGCTTAAGGGACAGGAGCACAGATACGCAGTATTTT. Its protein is CASSLRDRSTDTQYF.

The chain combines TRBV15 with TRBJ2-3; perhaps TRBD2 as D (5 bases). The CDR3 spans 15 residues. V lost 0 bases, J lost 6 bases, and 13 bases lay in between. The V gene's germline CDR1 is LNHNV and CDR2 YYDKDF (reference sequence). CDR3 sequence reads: CATSRDRGPPDTQYF. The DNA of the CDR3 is TGTGCCACCAGCAGAGATCGGGGTCCGCCGGATACGCAGTATTTT.

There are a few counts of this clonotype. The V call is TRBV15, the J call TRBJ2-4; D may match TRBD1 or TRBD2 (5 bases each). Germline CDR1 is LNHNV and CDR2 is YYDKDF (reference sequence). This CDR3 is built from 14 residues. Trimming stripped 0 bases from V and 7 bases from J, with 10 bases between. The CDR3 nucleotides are TGTGCCACCAGCAGAGATTGGGGGAAGAACATTCAGTACTTC. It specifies CATSRDWGKNIQYF. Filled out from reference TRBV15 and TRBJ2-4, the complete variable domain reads DAMVIQNPRYQVTQFGKPVTLSCSQTLNHNVMYWYQQKSSQAPKLLFHYYDKDFNNEADTPDNFQSRRPNTSFCFLDIRSPGLGDTAMYLCATSRDWGKNIQYFGAGTRLSVL.

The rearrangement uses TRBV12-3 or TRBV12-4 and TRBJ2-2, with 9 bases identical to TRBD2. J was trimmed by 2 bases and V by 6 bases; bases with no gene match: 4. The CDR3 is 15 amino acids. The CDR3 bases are TGTGCCAGCAGGAAGCGGGAGGAAAACACCGGGGAGCTGTTTTTT. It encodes CASRKREENTGELFF.